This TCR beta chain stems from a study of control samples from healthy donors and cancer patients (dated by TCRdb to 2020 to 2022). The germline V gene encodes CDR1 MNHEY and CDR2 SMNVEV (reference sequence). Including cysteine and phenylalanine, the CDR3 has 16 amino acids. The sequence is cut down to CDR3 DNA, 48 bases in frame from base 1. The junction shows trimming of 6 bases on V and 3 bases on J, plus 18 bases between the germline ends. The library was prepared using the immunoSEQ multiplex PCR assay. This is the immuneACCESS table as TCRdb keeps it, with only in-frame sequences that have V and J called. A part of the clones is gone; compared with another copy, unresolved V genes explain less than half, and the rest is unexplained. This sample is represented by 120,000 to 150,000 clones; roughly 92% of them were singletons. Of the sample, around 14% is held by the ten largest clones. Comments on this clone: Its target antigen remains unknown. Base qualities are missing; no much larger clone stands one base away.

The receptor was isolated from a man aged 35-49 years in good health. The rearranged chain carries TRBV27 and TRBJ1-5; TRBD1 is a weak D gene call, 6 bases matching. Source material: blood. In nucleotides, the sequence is TGTGCCAGCAGACCATTTTCGGCAGGGGACAATCAGCCCCAGCATTTT. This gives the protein CASRPFSAGDNQPQHF.